The present T cell receptor beta chain was sequenced within a study of identical twins. Findings and caveats of the study: Twin sharing of out-of-frame TCR alpha was underestimated by models in monozygotic pairs.

This clonotype was counted only a few times. Its antigen is currently unknown. cDNA molecules carried unique molecular identifiers, and template switching added a universal primer site. MiXCR, applied by TCRdb to the 5' RACE reads, yields one record per CDR3 protein. The sample lists a few hundred thousand distinct CDR3 sequences; roughly 15% were seen once. A further study also used this sample, focusing on yellow fever vaccine responses in identical twins.

The sample consisted of CD4+ T cells sorted from blood. The TCR originated in a woman aged 18 to 35 in good health.

The CDR3 sequence is CASSLGVWTNTEAFF. CDR3 nucleotides: TGTGCCAGCAGCTTAGGGGTGTGGACGAACACTGAAGCTTTCTTT. The chain carries TRBV11-2 and TRBJ1-1; D is uncertain. V gave up 1 base and J gave up 1 base, with 10 bases separating them. This CDR3 spans 15 amino acids. Germline V CDR1 and CDR2: SGHAT, FQNNGV.